This passage covers 29 T cell receptor beta chains from one sample sequenced in a study of blood T cell repertoires in COVID-19. Here immunoSEQ multiplex PCR was the method, and the copy in TCRdb shows in-frame clones only, minus some. This sample has approximately 220,000 clones, with 83% found just once. Source material: PBMCs or T cells enriched from blood (not recorded which). The receptors were gathered from a woman in her forties or fifties who had been exposed to COVID-19.

This clone was detected only once. The V and J genes are TRBV5-8 and TRBJ1-4, with D hard to call. CDR3 length: 13 residues. The V and J ends lost 8 bases and 3 bases respectively, with 11 bases between them. Germline V gene data show CDR1 as SGHTS and CDR2 as YDEGEE. CDR3 residues: CASPKESNEKLFF. The CDR3 DNA reads as TGTGCCAGTCCGAAAGAGTCTAATGAAAAACTGTTTTTT.

The chain is built from TRBV4-3 and TRBJ1-2; TRBD1 matches 10 bases. V shed 0 bases and J 4 bases; nucleotides not matched to a gene: 2. This CDR3 has 15 residues. From germline, CDR1 is LGHNA and CDR2 YSLEER. The CDR3 DNA reads TGCGCCAGCAGCCAAGAAGGACAGGGGGGCTATGGCTACACCTTC. Translated, it gives CASSQEGQGGYGYTF.

J is TRBJ2-1 and V is TRBV14; 7 bases match TRBD2. J lost 7 bases, V lost 4 bases, and 19 bases had no gene match. CDR3 length: 18 amino acids. CDR1 is SGHDN, CDR2 FVKESK, per germline. CDR3 region: CASSRLPSGLMRLNEQFF. The CDR3 DNA reads TGTGCCAGCAGCCGCCTACCCTCGGGACTAATGAGGTTGAATGAGCAGTTCTTC.

The genes are TRBV3-1 (or the pseudogene TRBV3-2) and TRBJ2-5; D perhaps matches TRBD1 (6 bases). V lost 0 bases to trimming and J lost 3 bases, with 8 bases between them. Per germline, CDR1 LGHDT and CDR2 YNNKEL (reference sequence). The CDR3 has 14 residues. CDR3 amino acids: CASSQEDREETQYF. The CDR3 DNA reads as TGTGCCAGCAGCCAAGAGGACAGAGAAGAGACCCAGTACTTC.

The chain links TRBV7-7 to TRBJ2-1, with D possibly being TRBD2 (5 bases). Germline CDR1 is SSHAT and CDR2 is FNYEAQ (reference sequence). V was shortened by 3 bases and J by 6 bases, with 15 bases between the two germline ends. The CDR3 is 15 residues long. The CDR3 sequence: CASSFASGLSNEQFF. In DNA form, the CDR3 reads TGTGCCAGCAGCTTCGCTTCCGGACTTTCCAATGAGCAGTTCTTC.

J is TRBJ2-7 and V is TRBV18, with unresolved D. Trimming took 3 bases from V and 0 from J, leaving 18 bases between them. Germline lookup yields CDR1 KGHSH and CDR2 LQKENI. This CDR3 has 17 amino acids. The CDR3 nucleotides read TGTGCCAGCTCACCGTGGGTGAAGGCAGGAAACTCCTACGAGCAGTACTTC. This sequence encodes CASSPWVKAGNSYEQYF. Full variable domain (missing parts from reference TRBV18 and TRBJ2-7): NAGVMQNPRHLVRRRGQEARLRCSPMKGHSHVYWYRQLPEEGLKFMVYLQKENIIDESGMPKERFSAEFPKEGPSILRIQQVVRGDSAAYFCASSPWVKAGNSYEQYFGPGTRLTVT.

This chain joins TRBV27 and TRBJ1-2; perhaps TRBD1 as D (5 bases). Per germline, CDR1 MNHEY and CDR2 SMNVEV (reference sequence). Trimming shortened V by 5 bases and J by 0 bases, and 16 bases separated the two germline ends. The CDR3 totals 16 residues. The CDR3 spells CASSPTTVSSNYGYTF. CDR3 DNA: TGTGCCAGCAGTCCGACGACAGTCTCCTCTAACTATGGCTACACCTTC.

The chain has TRBV5-4 and TRBJ2-3, with D maybe TRBD1 (6 bases). CDR3 length equals 15 residues. Per germline, CDR1 SGHNT and CDR2 YYREEE (reference sequence). Trimming took off 4 bases at V and 1 base at J, with 13 bases between the two ends. CDR3 sequence: CASSRPSGGTDTQYF. Written as DNA, the CDR3 is TGTGCCAGCAGCCGACCATCAGGGGGCACAGATACGCAGTATTTT. The full variable domain, in which reference TRBV5-4 and TRBJ2-3 provide the parts outside the CDR3, is ETGVTQSPTHLIKTRGQQVTLRCSSQSGHNTVSWYQQALGQGPQFIFQYYREEENGRGNFPPRFSGLQFPNYSSELNVNALELDDSALYLCASSRPSGGTDTQYFGPGTRLTVL.

This chain's CDR3 is CASSFQGGGNTIYF. CDR3 bases: TGTGCCAGCAGCTTTCAGGGAGGTGGAAACACCATATATTTT. The V call is TRBV3-1 (or the pseudogene TRBV3-2), the J call TRBJ1-3; D perhaps matches TRBD1 (5 bases). The CDR3 length is 14 residues. Trimming took 5 bases from V and 3 from J, leaving 11 bases between them. Germline loops: CDR1 LGHDT, CDR2 YNNKEL (reference sequence).

This sequence joins TRBV7-2 and TRBJ1-5; 8 bases agree with TRBD1. This CDR3 comprises 17 residues. CDR1 is SGHTA, CDR2 FQGNSA, per germline. V shed 4 bases and J 7 bases; nucleotides not matched to a gene: 15. CDR3 nucleotides: TGTGCCAGCAGCTCACCTAGTTTAACAGGGGGGGACCAGCCCCAGCATTTT. Translated: CASSSPSLTGGDQPQHF.

Comments on this clone: Other DNA sequences from this sample encode an identical CDR3 as well. This chain uses TRBV11-2 with TRBJ1-3; D is possibly TRBD1 (5 bases). The CDR3 sequence is 14 residues long. Trimming left V 6 bases short and J 0 bases short, with 9 bases between. Germline V gives CDR1 SGHAT, CDR2 FQNNGV. The CDR3 sequence: CASSPQGSGNTIYF. The CDR3 nucleotides are TGTGCCAGCAGTCCTCAGGGCTCTGGAAACACCATATATTTT.

Only one count was recorded for this clone. The chain recombines TRBV5-6 with TRBJ1-1; D is unclear. Trimming pared 4 bases from V and 1 base from J, leaving 8 bases between. Germline values: CDR1 SGHDT, CDR2 YYEEEE. The CDR3 runs to 13 residues. The chain's CDR3 is CASSGGGNTEAFF. Written as DNA, the CDR3 is TGTGCCAGCAGCGGAGGAGGGAACACTGAAGCTTTCTTT.

This clone was detected once. The chain joins TRBV11-2 to TRBJ2-5, with unresolved D. The CDR3 has 13 amino acids. Germline V gives CDR1 SGHAT, CDR2 FQNNGV. Trimming removed 4 bases from V and 5 bases from J, with 11 bases in between. The DNA of the CDR3 is TGTGCCAGCAGCTCTTCGCCCGGGGAGACCCAGTACTTC. Protein product: CASSSSPGETQYF.

The V call is TRBV7-9, the J call TRBJ2-7; TRBD1 matches 8 bases. After removal of 5 bases from V and 2 bases from J, the junction contained 8 bases not matched to a gene. The CDR3 consists of 15 residues. CDR1 is SEHNR, CDR2 FQNEAQ, per germline (reference sequence). Here the CDR3 DNA reads TGTGCCAGCAGCCAAGGGACAGGCTCTCCCTACGAGCAGTACTTC. Encoded protein: CASSQGTGSPYEQYF.

This sequence joins TRBV27 and TRBJ2-1, with D perhaps TRBD1 (7 bases). This CDR3 spans 15 amino acids. V gave up 5 bases and J gave up 0 bases, with 11 bases separating them. Germline CDR1 reads MNHEY; CDR2 reads SMNVEV (reference sequence). The CDR3 DNA follows: TGTGCCAGCAGTGCGGGACAGATCTCCTACAATGAGCAGTTCTTC. Translated, it gives CASSAGQISYNEQFF.

V is TRBV2 and J is TRBJ2-1, with TRBD2 matching over 8 bases. CDR3 size: 17 residues. The V gene end was trimmed by 2 bases and the J gene end by 0 bases; junction bases not matched to a gene: 6. Germline values: CDR1 SNHLY, CDR2 FYNNEI. DNA of the CDR3: TGTGCCAGCAGTGAATTTGGCGGGGGGCCCTCCTACAATGAGCAGTTCTTC. Protein product: CASSEFGGGPSYNEQFF.

A single count supports this clone. V usage is TRBV6-6 and J usage is TRBJ2-7, with TRBD2 as a possible D gene (6 bases). CDR3 size: 14 residues. Germline V lookup: CDR1 MNHNY, CDR2 SVGAGI (reference sequence). V shed 2 bases and J shed 7 bases, with 15 bases lying between them. This CDR3 reads CASSYIGGAGEQYF. CDR3 DNA: TGTGCCAGCAGTTACATCGGCGGGGCCGGGGAGCAGTACTTC.

To note about this clone: One end of the junction varies from germline; a read error may be responsible. This rearrangement joins TRBV30 to TRBJ2-5; TRBD1 agrees at 7 bases. Germline loops: CDR1 GTSNPN, CDR2 SVGIG (reference sequence). The CDR3 is 13 amino acids. CDR3 nucleotide sequence: TGTGCCTGGAGGACAGGGTCTCAAGGGACCCAGTACTTC. It translates to CAWRTGSQGTQYF. Combining the CDR3 with reference TRBV30 and TRBJ2-5 gives the whole variable domain SQTIHQWPATLVQPVGSPLSLECTVEGTSNPNLYWYRQAAGRGLQLLFYSVGIGQISSEVPQNLSASRPQDRQFILSSKKLLLSDSGFYLCAWRTGSQGTQYFGPGTRLLVL.

The chain combines TRBV19 with TRBJ2-3; a weak D match, TRBD2 (6 bases). The CDR3 spans 15 residues. Germline assignment: CDR1 LNHDA and CDR2 SQIVND (reference sequence). V lost 3 bases to trimming and J lost 1 base, with 11 bases between them. The CDR3 nucleotides are TGTGCCAGTAGTATGGGCGGGGTGGGCACAGATACGCAGTATTTT. It encodes CASSMGGVGTDTQYF. Full variable domain (missing parts from reference TRBV19 and TRBJ2-3): DGGITQSPKYLFRKEGQNVTLSCEQNLNHDAMYWYRQDPGQGLRLIYYSQIVNDFQKGDIAEGYSVSREKKESFPLTVTSAQKNPTAFYLCASSMGGVGTDTQYFGPGTRLTVL.

The chain couples TRBV7-9 to TRBJ1-1, with D possibly TRBD1 on 6 matching bases. The CDR3 spans 14 residues. Trimming took off 5 bases at V and 11 bases at J, with 21 bases between the two ends. In germline, CDR1 is SEHNR, CDR2 FQNEAQ (reference sequence). CDR3 nucleotide sequence: TGTGCCAGCAGCCCGACCGGGACGTCAGGGGTGGCTTTCTTT. Amino acids: CASSPTGTSGVAFF. The full variable domain, its missing parts supplied by reference TRBV7-9 and TRBJ1-1, is DTGVSQNPRHKITKRGQNVTFRCDPISEHNRLYWYRQTLGQGPEFLTYFQNEAQLEKSRLLSDRFSAERPKGSFSTLEIQRTEQGDSAMYLCASSPTGTSGVAFFGQGTRLTVV.

This chain uses TRBV3-1 (or the pseudogene TRBV3-2) with TRBJ1-1; 8 bases align to TRBD1. J was trimmed by 0 bases and V by 4 bases; bases with no gene match: 4. This CDR3 has 15 amino acids. Germline-derived CDR1 and CDR2 are LGHDT and YNNKEL (reference sequence). CDR3 in amino acids: CASSPYRGLNTEAFF. CDR3 DNA sequence: TGTGCCAGCAGCCCCTACAGGGGGTTGAACACTGAAGCTTTCTTT.

This chain joins TRBV28 and TRBJ2-5; possible D gene TRBD2, 5 bases. Trimming shortened V by 4 bases and J by 1 base, and 16 bases separated the two germline ends. The CDR3 has 16 amino acids. The germline gives CDR1 MDHEN, CDR2 SYDVKM. The CDR3 DNA reads as TGTGCCAGCAGTTCAGCGAGCGGCGGGCGCCAAGAGACCCAGTACTTC. Its protein is CASSSASGGRQETQYF.

This clone is a singleton in its sample. The chain is built from TRBV6-5 and TRBJ2-7; 10 bases align to TRBD2. Trimming at V came to 4 bases and at J to 2 bases, leaving 5 bases not matched to a gene. The length of the CDR3 is 15 residues. Per germline, CDR1 MNHEY and CDR2 SVGAGI. For the CDR3, the DNA is TGTGCCAGCAGTTCCAGCGGGGGGGGACCCTACGAGCAGTACTTC. This sequence encodes CASSSSGGGPYEQYF.

The chain links TRBV9 to TRBJ2-5, with TRBD1 identical over 8 bases. Trimming at V came to 0 bases and at J to 5 bases, leaving 6 bases not matched to a gene. Germline V CDR1 and CDR2: SGDLS, YYNGEE. The CDR3 is 15 amino acids. This CDR3 is CASSVGGTGRETQYF. The CDR3, as DNA: TGTGCCAGCAGCGTAGGAGGGACAGGAAGGGAGACCCAGTACTTC.

The chain links TRBV29-1 to TRBJ1-1, with D possibly matching TRBD1 (5 bases). The CDR3 runs to 13 residues. The V end was cut by 8 bases, the J end by 0 bases, with 13 bases between. In germline, CDR1 is SQVTM, CDR2 ANQGSEA. The CDR3 is CSYQGGLNTEAFF. The CDR3, as DNA: TGCAGCTATCAGGGAGGCTTGAACACTGAAGCTTTCTTT. Filled out from reference TRBV29-1 and TRBJ1-1, the complete variable domain reads SAVISQKPSRDICQRGTSLTIQCQVDSQVTMMFWYRQQPGQSLTLIATANQGSEATYESGFVIDKFPISRPNLTFSTLTVSNMSPEDSSIYLCSYQGGLNTEAFFGQGTRLTVV.

The genes are TRBV3-1 (or the pseudogene TRBV3-2) and TRBJ2-1, with a possible D match to TRBD1 (5 bases). Germline V lookup: CDR1 LGHDT, CDR2 YNNKEL (reference sequence). The CDR3 totals 13 residues. Trimming left V 4 bases short and J 9 bases short, with 13 bases between. CDR3 bases: TGTGCCAGCAGCCTCGACAGCCTTGGTGAGCAGTTCTTC. Protein product: CASSLDSLGEQFF.

The chain is built from TRBV30 and TRBJ1-1; D is unresolved. CDR1 and CDR2 from the germline V gene are GTSNPN and SVGIG (reference sequence). With 0 bases removed from V and 6 bases from J, the gap between germline ends came to 11 bases. The CDR3 extends over 13 amino acids. This CDR3 reads CAWSVRGWAEAFF. CDR3 nucleotide sequence: TGTGCCTGGAGTGTACGGGGATGGGCTGAAGCTTTCTTT.

This chain uses TRBV6-5 with TRBJ1-1; the D gene is possibly TRBD1 (5 bases). The CDR3 has 13 residues. Germline CDR1 reads MNHEY; CDR2 reads SVGAGI. V was clipped by 5 bases and J by 6 bases, with 13 bases between them. Here the CDR3 DNA reads TGTGCCAGCAGTCAGAGTGGGGGGGCTGAAGCTTTCTTT. Amino acid sequence: CASSQSGGAEAFF.

The CDR3: CATGERTGYLSNQPQHF. CDR3 DNA: TGTGCCACCGGTGAGAGGACAGGGTACTTGAGCAATCAGCCCCAGCATTTT. This chain links TRBV15 with TRBJ1-5, with TRBD1 matching 8 bases. Germline V gives CDR1 LNHNV, CDR2 YYDKDF (reference sequence). The CDR3 totals 17 residues. The J segment lost 1 base and the V segment lost 8 bases, leaving 13 bases of the junction unmatched.